Below are 21 T cell receptor beta chains sequenced from a single sample in a study of regulatory T cells in long-lasting Graves disease. Specified time point: persistent/refractory GD, antithyroid drugs over 5 years with positive TRAb. From PBMCs, RNA was extracted and then used to make the TCR library. Both iRepertoire HTBI primers and Arm-PCR of CDR3 regions were used to build the TCR beta libraries. TCRdb re-derived calls from the multiplex PCR reads in MiXCR, one entry per CDR3 protein. Of hundreds of thousands of distinct CDR3 sequences listed, around 21% were seen once; the top ten hold 7.8%. The sequenced sample was peripheral blood mononuclear cells (PBMCs), obtained when the disease was refractory, from a patient treated with antithyroid drugs. These TCRs come from a female donor with Graves disease.

This clonotype was recorded at least ten times. The J gene is TRBJ2-6, the V gene TRBV16; D might be TRBD1 (5 bases). The CDR3 length is 14 residues. V was trimmed by 6 bases and J by 0 bases, leaving 6 bases between them. Germline lookup yields CDR1 KGHSY and CDR2 FQNENV. CDR3 residues: CASSQGSGANVLTF. CDR3 in DNA: TGTGCCAGCAGTCAGGGCTCTGGGGCCAACGTCCTGACTTTC.

This clonotype was picked up a small number of times. The chain employs TRBV6-5 and TRBJ2-7; 7 nucleotides align to TRBD1. J was trimmed by 7 bases and V by 4 bases; bases with no gene match: 10. Germline V gene sequence: CDR1 MNHEY, CDR2 SVGAGI. This CDR3 has 14 amino acids. As DNA, the CDR3 is TGTGCCAGCAGTTCGGACAGGACCGCATGGGAGCAGTACTTC. It codes for CASSSDRTAWEQYF.

About this clonotype: A read error may be the cause here, since a much bigger clone is one base away. The chain carries TRBV6-2 or TRBV6-3 and TRBJ1-2, with no clear D. In germline, CDR1 is MNHEY, CDR2 SVGEGT. Trimming removed 5 bases at V and 9 bases at J, with 7 bases between. The CDR3 spans 10 residues. CDR3 residues: CASSGWSYTF. The CDR3 region has the DNA TGTGCCAGCAGTGGATGGAGCTACACCTTC.

This clonotype was observed many times. V gene TRBV15 combines with J gene TRBJ1-6; D uncertain. The ends were cut back, 3 bases at V and 9 bases at J, with 12 bases in the middle. Germline CDR1 reads LNHNV; CDR2 reads YYDKDF (reference sequence). This CDR3 spans 14 amino acids. The CDR3 loop reads CATSRGDDGSPLHF. The CDR3 nucleotides read TGTGCCACCAGCAGGGGAGACGATGGTTCACCCCTCCACTTT.

The chain carries TRBV15 and TRBJ1-2; 9 bases fit TRBD1. Germline CDR1 and CDR2: LNHNV and YYDKDF (reference sequence). Losses at the gene ends were 5 bases for V and 5 bases for J; bases not matched to a gene: 6. CDR3 length equals 14 residues. The CDR3 region has the DNA TGTGCCACCAGCCCGGACAGGGGTTTGTATGGCTACACCTTC. This gives the protein CATSPDRGLYGYTF.

This clonotype appeared many times. The chain combines TRBV5-1 with TRBJ1-1; 8 nucleotides line up with TRBD1. Germline CDR1 reads SGHRS; CDR2 reads YFSETQ. The CDR3 has 14 residues. Unmatched junction bases numbered 7, after V lost 5 bases and J lost 4 bases. The CDR3 here is CASSFDRGVTEAFF. The CDR3 coding sequence is TGCGCCAGCAGTTTCGACAGGGGTGTCACTGAAGCTTTCTTT.

This clonotype was detected ten times or more. The chain has TRBV5-5 and TRBJ1-1, with 8 nucleotides matching TRBD1. Germline loops: CDR1 SGHKS, CDR2 YYEKEE (reference sequence). V was pared by 4 bases and J by 4 bases, with 9 bases of the junction left unmatched. This CDR3 is built from 15 residues. CDR3 DNA sequence: TGTGCCAGCAGCCCCTCGGACAGGGAGACCACTGAAGCTTTCTTT. This gives the protein CASSPSDRETTEAFF.

This clonotype was counted many times. V gene TRBV5-1 combines with J gene TRBJ2-7, with D unclear. Trimming pared 5 bases from V and 4 bases from J, leaving 19 bases between. The CDR3 sequence is 15 residues long. Germline lookup yields CDR1 SGHRS and CDR2 YFSETQ. CDR3 DNA: TGCGCCAGCAGGGAACTTTCAACCTCCACGTACGAGCAGTACTTC. It translates to CASRELSTSTYEQYF.

V and J are TRBV5-5 and TRBJ2-4; TRBD1 matches at 7 bases. The CDR3 covers 16 residues. The trim removed 7 bases at V and 0 bases at J, leaving 10 bases unmatched. The V gene's germline CDR1 is SGHKS and CDR2 YYEKEE (reference sequence). The CDR3 coding sequence is TGTGCCAGCTCTTACGGGACAGACCTAGCCAAAAACATTCAGTACTTC. Residues: CASSYGTDLAKNIQYF.

The V gene is TRBV7-9, the J gene TRBJ1-2; TRBD1 might be the D (5 bases). Germline V gene sequence: CDR1 SEHNR, CDR2 FQNEAQ (reference sequence). This CDR3 spans 15 amino acids. The ends were cut back, 7 bases at V and 4 bases at J, with 19 bases in the middle. CDR3 protein: CASISTGREGYGYTF. The CDR3 DNA follows: TGTGCCAGCATTTCTACTGGCAGGGAGGGCTATGGCTACACCTTC.

This sequence joins TRBV14 and TRBJ1-1; no firm D call. The V gene lost 5 bases and the J gene lost 1 base, with 20 bases spanning the gap. Germline CDR1 SGHDN, CDR2 FVKESK. There are 17 residues in the CDR3. CDR3 coding DNA: TGTGCCAGCAGCTCCCTACGTGGCCAGGCCCAGAACACTGAAGCTTTCTTT. Protein: CASSSLRGQAQNTEAFF.

This clonotype was picked up a small number of times. V is TRBV29-1 and J is TRBJ2-2, with D possibly matching TRBD2 (5 bases). Trimming took off 4 bases at V and 5 bases at J, with 11 bases between the two ends. The CDR3 consists of 13 residues. Per the germline V gene, CDR1 is SQVTM and CDR2 is ANQGSEA. The CDR3 spells CSVGRGSTGELFF. In DNA form, the CDR3 reads TGCAGCGTTGGGAGAGGGTCTACCGGGGAGCTGTTTTTT.

The sample holds many counts of this clonotype. The chain employs TRBV30 and TRBJ1-2; D remains unclear. Germline CDR1 reads GTSNPN; CDR2 reads SVGIG (reference sequence). V shed 3 bases and J shed 5 bases, with 13 bases lying between them. CDR3 length equals 13 residues. CDR3 bases: TGTGCCTGGAGCCCGGAGGGCAGATATGGCTACACCTTC. The encoded protein is CAWSPEGRYGYTF.

This chain uses TRBV5-1 with TRBJ2-7; D might be TRBD1 (6 bases). TRBJ2-5 explains the end of the DNA better; the J call may be wrong. The CDR3 is made up of 14 amino acids. Per the germline V gene, CDR1 is SGHRS and CDR2 is YFSETQ. The CDR3 sequence is CASSFQGGGETQYF. The CDR3 DNA reads TGCGCCAGCAGCTTCCAAGGGGGTGGAGAGACCCAGTACTTC.

This clonotype showed up many times. This chain uses TRBV11-2 with TRBJ2-4; no clear D gene. CDR3 length equals 16 residues. The germline V and J ends were trimmed by 5 bases and 0 bases, with 14 bases remaining between them. The germline V gene encodes CDR1 SGHAT and CDR2 FQNNGV. The CDR3 is CASSQIILLAKNIQYF. In DNA form, the CDR3 reads TGTGCCAGCAGCCAAATTATCCTATTAGCCAAAAACATTCAGTACTTC. Variable domain in full (rest from reference TRBV11-2 and TRBJ2-4): EAGVAQSPRYKIIEKRQSVAFWCNPISGHATLYWYQQILGQGPKLLIQFQNNGVVDDSQLPKDRFSAERLKGVDSTLKIQPAKLEDSAVYLCASSQIILLAKNIQYFGAGTRLSVL.

This chain connects TRBV10-3 to TRBJ1-6, with D possibly TRBD1 on 5 matching bases. The germline V gene has CDR1 ENHRY and CDR2 SYGVKD. Trimming took off 10 bases at V and 5 bases at J, with 15 bases between the two ends. This CDR3 contains 14 residues. For the CDR3, the DNA is TGTGCCACTCGAGGAACAGGCGATAATTCACCCCTCCACTTT. Its protein is CATRGTGDNSPLHF.

In this sample, this clonotype turned up a few times. The V call is TRBV29-1, the J call TRBJ2-6, with 12 bases fitting TRBD1. The germline CDR1 and CDR2 sequences are SQVTM and ANQGSEA. V lost 4 bases and J lost 1; bases outside the gene matches: 2. This CDR3 has 16 residues. The CDR3 nucleotides are TGCAGCGTTGCGGGACAGGGGGCTTCTGGGGCCAACGTCCTGACTTTC. Amino acids: CSVAGQGASGANVLTF.

This clonotype was seen ten or more times. The J gene is TRBJ2-7, the V gene TRBV7-8; a possible D gene is TRBD2 (6 bases). CDR1 SGHVS and CDR2 FQNEAQ come from the germline V gene. V lost 2 bases and J 0 bases, leaving 14 bases between the germline ends. The CDR3 runs to 16 residues. For the CDR3, the DNA is TGTGCCAGCAGCTTATCGTCGGGAGCGAGCTCCTACGAGCAGTACTTC. The encoded protein is CASSLSSGASSYEQYF.

This clonotype was detected ten times or more. The J gene is TRBJ2-7, the V gene TRBV7-8; no clear D gene. V lost 1 base to trimming and J lost 6 bases, with 10 bases between them. The CDR3 spans 13 residues. Germline loops: CDR1 SGHVS, CDR2 FQNEAQ. The CDR3 sequence is CASSLGGSLEQYF. The CDR3 nucleotides are TGTGCCAGCAGCTTAGGAGGATCCCTCGAGCAGTACTTC.

Many counts were recorded for this clonotype. The chain combines TRBV2 with TRBJ1-2, with D perhaps matching TRBD1 (6 bases). The germline V gene encodes CDR1 SNHLY and CDR2 FYNNEI. V was cut by 6 bases and J by 0 bases, with 14 bases left in between. The CDR3 is 15 amino acids. The CDR3 loop is CASSQQGSANYGYTF. In DNA, the CDR3 is TGTGCCAGCAGCCAACAGGGTTCCGCTAACTATGGCTACACCTTC. The variable domain in full, with the rest retrieved from reference TRBV2 and TRBJ1-2, is EPEVTQTPSHQVTQMGQEVILRCVPISNHLYFYWYRQILGQKVEFLVSFYNNEISEKSEIFDDQFSVERPDGSNFTLKIRSTKLEDSAMYFCASSQQGSANYGYTFGSGTRLTVV.

This clonotype came up a few times. The rearrangement uses TRBV7-9 and TRBJ1-1; no reliable D call. The germline V gene encodes CDR1 SEHNR and CDR2 FQNEAQ (reference sequence). The CDR3 covers 13 residues. V lost 2 bases to trimming and J lost 7 bases, with 11 bases between them. CDR3 in DNA: TGTGCCAGCAGCTTAATTCCCAAGAATGAAGCTTTCTTT. Translating gives CASSLIPKNEAFF.